Given below is one TCR beta chain in context. Its specificity is unknown. A much larger clone differs by one base, so this may be a read error. Using its own MiXCR run on the reads, TCRdb lists one record per CDR3 protein. The sample contains 250,000 or so distinct CDR3 sequences, approximately 10% of which appear only once. This entry belongs to a study of T cell repertoires in cytomegalovirus infection. Looking at the study overall: A matching HLA type, together with CMV infection, was signaled by public TCR beta signatures. Regarding the study as a whole: CMV carriers with the relevant HLA were identified by cumulative public TCR beta family frequency. Ex vivo responses were dominated by HLA-C-restricted CMV-specific TCR beta clonotypes.

V shed 1 base and J shed 6 bases, with 9 bases lying between them. Germline CDR1 and CDR2: SGHTA and FQGNSA. The CDR3 totals 13 residues. This receptor was obtained from a human donor in good health (CMV status not recorded). Some clones in this sample may be carry-over from other donors' samples. The sequencing input was PBMCs. The chain carries TRBV7-2 and TRBJ1-2, with D possibly matching TRBD1 (5 bases). The CDR3 DNA reads TGTGCCAGCAGCTTAGACAGGTCTAATGGCTACACCTTC. The encoded protein is CASSLDRSNGYTF.